This T cell receptor beta chain was found in a study of cytomegalovirus exposure and HLA in healthy donors. The PCR employed 60 Vbeta primers together with 13 Jbeta primers. TCRdb's table, derived via immunoSEQ multiplex PCR, lists solely in-frame clones and lacks some. The sample includes some 99,000 clones, around three quarters of them seen just once. J lost 0 bases, V lost 5 bases, and 3 bases had no gene match. The CDR3 loop spans 15 amino acids. The germline CDR1 and CDR2 sequences are SEHNR and FQNEAQ (reference sequence). V usage is TRBV7-9 and J usage is TRBJ1-4; TRBD1 agrees at 7 bases. The specimen was PBMCs. The source is a man aged 35 to 55 in good health and CMV-seronegative. The CDR3 DNA follows: TGTGCCAGCAGCCCAGGGACAGCAACTAATGAAAAACTGTTTTTT. Translating it yields CASSPGTATNEKLFF.